These 4 T cell receptor beta chains share one sample of origin, sequenced in a study of cytomegalovirus exposure and HLA in healthy donors. Primers for the PCR totalled 60 Vbeta and 13 Jbeta. Assay used: immunoSEQ multiplex PCR; TCRdb lists only in-frame clones, some missing. The sample lists about 120,000 clones, less than 80% occurring once. Material for sequencing was PBMCs. These receptors originate from a woman aged 35 to 49 in good health and CMV-seropositive.

The V call is TRBV6-5, the J call TRBJ1-5, with 9 bases that match TRBD1. The CDR3 is 15 residues long. J was trimmed by 7 bases and V by 5 bases; bases with no gene match: 9. Germline V gives CDR1 MNHEY, CDR2 SVGAGI. Written as DNA, the CDR3 is TGTGCCAGCAGTCCTGCCGGGACAGGGAGGCAGCCCCAGCATTTT. The encoded protein is CASSPAGTGRQPQHF.

The V gene is TRBV18, the J gene TRBJ2-5; D ambiguous. Germline-derived CDR1 and CDR2 are KGHSH and LQKENI. The CDR3 covers 12 residues. V lost 3 bases and J 2 bases, leaving 4 bases between the germline ends. The CDR3 DNA is TGTGCCAGCTCACCGGAGCAAGAGACCCAGTACTTC. Translation gives CASSPEQETQYF. Together with reference TRBV18 and TRBJ2-5, the CDR3 gives the full variable domain: NAGVMQNPRHLVRRRGQEARLRCSPMKGHSHVYWYRQLPEEGLKFMVYLQKENIIDESGMPKERFSAEFPKEGPSILRIQQVVRGDSAAYFCASSPEQETQYFGPGTRLLVL.

The chain uses TRBV4-2 and TRBJ2-3, with 16 bases fitting TRBD2. CDR1 is LGHNA and CDR2 is YNFKEQ in the germline V gene. The V and J ends lost 4 bases and 4 bases, in that order; junction bases with no gene match: 5. The CDR3 covers 17 residues. CDR3 sequence: CASSRGTSGRGPDTQYF. The CDR3 DNA reads as TGTGCCAGCAGCCGAGGGACTAGCGGGAGGGGGCCAGATACGCAGTATTTT.

V is TRBV6-1 and J is TRBJ1-2; D is possibly TRBD1 (5 bases). CDR1 MNHNS and CDR2 SASEGT come from the germline V gene. The V gene lost 2 bases and the J gene lost 8 bases, with 15 bases spanning the gap. This CDR3 contains 14 residues. The CDR3 DNA reads TGTGCCAGCAGTGAAAGTTTGGGGGGTAACGGCTACACCTTC. Protein: CASSESLGGNGYTF.